The sequence of this T cell receptor beta chain was determined in a study of identical twins. Notes on the study in general: Abundant beta clonotypes from cord blood had fewer insertions, unlike memory repertoires, which showed none. It was possible that invariant MAIT and iNKT cells partly confounded the zero-insertion analyses. The conclusions drew on cross-sectional statistical analysis instead of tracking the same donors. Monozygotic twin pairs showed more out-of-frame TCR alpha sharing than models estimated.

Using its own MiXCR run on the 5' RACE reads, TCRdb lists one record per CDR3 protein. The top ten hold approximately 2.1% of the sample, which has roughly 290,000 distinct CDR3 sequences, approximately 8% seen once. This clonotype was counted at least ten times. The antigen is undetermined. This same sample was also taken into another study, of yellow fever vaccine responses in identical twins.

The material sequenced was memory (CD45RO+) T cells sorted from blood. The TCR comes from a woman between 18 and 30 years old in good health.

The CDR3: CATSDLRGPQDNEQFF. DNA for the CDR3: TGTGCCACCAGTGATTTGCGGGGGCCTCAGGACAATGAGCAGTTCTTC. This chain joins TRBV24-1 and TRBJ2-1; D is possibly TRBD1 or TRBD2 (6 bases each). V dropped 0 bases and J dropped 5 bases, with 13 bases sitting between them. The germline gives CDR1 KGHDR, CDR2 SFDVKD. The CDR3 has 16 amino acids.